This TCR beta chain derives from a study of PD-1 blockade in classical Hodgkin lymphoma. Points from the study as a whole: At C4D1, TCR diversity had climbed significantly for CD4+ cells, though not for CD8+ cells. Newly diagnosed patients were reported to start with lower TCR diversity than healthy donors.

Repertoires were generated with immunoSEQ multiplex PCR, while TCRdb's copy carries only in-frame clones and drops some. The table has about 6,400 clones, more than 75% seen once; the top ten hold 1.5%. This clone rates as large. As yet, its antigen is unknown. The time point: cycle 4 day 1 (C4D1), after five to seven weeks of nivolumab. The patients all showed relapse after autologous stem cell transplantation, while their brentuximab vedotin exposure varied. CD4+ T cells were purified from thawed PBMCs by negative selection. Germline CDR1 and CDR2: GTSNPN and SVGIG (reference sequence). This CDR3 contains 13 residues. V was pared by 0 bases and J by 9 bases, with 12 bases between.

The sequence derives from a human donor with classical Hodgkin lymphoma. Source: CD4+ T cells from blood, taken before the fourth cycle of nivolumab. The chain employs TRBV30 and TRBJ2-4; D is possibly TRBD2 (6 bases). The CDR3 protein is CAWSVGGAGIQYF. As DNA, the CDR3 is TGTGCCTGGAGTGTAGGAGGGGCCGGCATTCAGTACTTC.